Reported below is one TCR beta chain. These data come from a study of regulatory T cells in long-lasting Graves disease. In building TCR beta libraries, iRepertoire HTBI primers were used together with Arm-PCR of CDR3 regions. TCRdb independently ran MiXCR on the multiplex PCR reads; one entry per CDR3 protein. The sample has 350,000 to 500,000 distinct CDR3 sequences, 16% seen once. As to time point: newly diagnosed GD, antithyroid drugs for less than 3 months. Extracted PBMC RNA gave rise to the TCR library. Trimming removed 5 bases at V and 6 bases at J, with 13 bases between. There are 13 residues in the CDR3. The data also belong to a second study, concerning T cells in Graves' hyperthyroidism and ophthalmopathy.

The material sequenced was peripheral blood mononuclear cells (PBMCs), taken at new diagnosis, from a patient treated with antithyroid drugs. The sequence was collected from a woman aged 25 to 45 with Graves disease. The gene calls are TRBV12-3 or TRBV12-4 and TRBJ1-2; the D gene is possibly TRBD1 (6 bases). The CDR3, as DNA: TGTGCCAGCAGTAGGGACAAAGAAAATGGCTACACCTTC. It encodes CASSRDKENGYTF.